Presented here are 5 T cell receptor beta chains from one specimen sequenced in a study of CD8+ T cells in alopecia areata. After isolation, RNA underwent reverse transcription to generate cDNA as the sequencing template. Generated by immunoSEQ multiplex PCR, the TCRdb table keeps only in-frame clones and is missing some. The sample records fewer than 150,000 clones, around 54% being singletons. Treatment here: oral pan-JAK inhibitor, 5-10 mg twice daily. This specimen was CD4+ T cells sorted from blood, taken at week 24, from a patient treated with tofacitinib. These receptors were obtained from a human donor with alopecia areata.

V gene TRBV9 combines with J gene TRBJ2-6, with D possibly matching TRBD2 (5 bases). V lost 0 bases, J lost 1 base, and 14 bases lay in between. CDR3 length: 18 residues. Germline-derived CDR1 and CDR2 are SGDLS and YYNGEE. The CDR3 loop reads CASSVAGAALSGANVLTF. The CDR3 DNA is TGTGCCAGCAGCGTAGCTGGAGCGGCTCTATCTGGGGCCAACGTCCTGACTTTC.

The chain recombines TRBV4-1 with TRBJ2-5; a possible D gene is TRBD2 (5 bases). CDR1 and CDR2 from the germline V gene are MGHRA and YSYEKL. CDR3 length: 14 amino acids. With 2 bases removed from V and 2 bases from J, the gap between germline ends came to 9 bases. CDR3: CASSQLAKQETQYF. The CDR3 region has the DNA TGCGCCAGCAGCCAATTAGCGAAACAAGAGACCCAGTACTTC.

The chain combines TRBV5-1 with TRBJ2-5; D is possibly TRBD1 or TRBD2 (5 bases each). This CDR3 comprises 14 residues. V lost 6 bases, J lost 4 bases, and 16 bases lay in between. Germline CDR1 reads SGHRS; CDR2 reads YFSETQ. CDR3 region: CASTSGQGRETQYF. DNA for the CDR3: TGCGCCAGCACATCAGGGCAGGGACGAGAGACCCAGTACTTC.

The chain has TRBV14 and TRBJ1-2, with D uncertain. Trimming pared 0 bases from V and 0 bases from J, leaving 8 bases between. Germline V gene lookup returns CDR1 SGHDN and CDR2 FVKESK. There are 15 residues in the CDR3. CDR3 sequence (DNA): TGTGCCAGCAGCCAAGAAGAAACATCTAACTATGGCTACACCTTC. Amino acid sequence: CASSQEETSNYGYTF. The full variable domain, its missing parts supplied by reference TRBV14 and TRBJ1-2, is EAGVTQFPSHSVIEKGQTVTLRCDPISGHDNLYWYRRVMGKEIKFLLHFVKESKQDESGMPNNRFLAERTGGTYSTLKVQPAELEDSGVYFCASSQEETSNYGYTFGSGTRLTVV.

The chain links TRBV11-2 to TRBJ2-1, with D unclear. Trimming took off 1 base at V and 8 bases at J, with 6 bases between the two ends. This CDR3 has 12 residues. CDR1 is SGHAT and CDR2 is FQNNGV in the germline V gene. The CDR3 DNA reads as TGTGCCAGCAGCTTAGTGTCGGATGAGCAGTTCTTC. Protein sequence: CASSLVSDEQFF.